Following are 8 T cell receptor beta chains from one sample sequenced in a study of human T cells and chemical hapten exposure. TCRdb independently ran MiXCR on the RACE reads; one entry per CDR3 protein. The sample includes approximately 100,000 distinct CDR3 sequences, about a tenth of them seen just once. Noted time point: patch test 2, 6 weeks after DPC sensitization. Stated treatment: therapeutic diphenylcyclopropenone sensitization with weekly scalp DPC. The starting material was whole blood, obtained in connection with sensitization to the hapten diphenylcyclopropenone (DPC). The receptor set was obtained from a woman aged 40 to 50 with alopecia areata. Some clones in this sample may be carry-over from other donors' samples.

The gene calls are TRBV2 and TRBJ2-7; 8 nucleotides align to TRBD1. Unmatched junction bases numbered 4, after V lost 8 bases and J lost 4 bases. From germline, CDR1 is SNHLY and CDR2 FYNNEI. This CDR3 has 12 amino acids. Here the CDR3 DNA reads TGTGCCAGCCGGACAGGGTCTTACGAGCAGTACTTC. Translating gives CASRTGSYEQYF.

J is TRBJ2-2 and V is TRBV2, with D possibly being TRBD1 or TRBD2 (5 bases each). The CDR3 has 15 amino acids. The germline CDR1 and CDR2 sequences are SNHLY and FYNNEI. The ends were cut back, 6 bases at V and 5 bases at J, with 16 bases in the middle. CDR3 sequence reads: CASRGVTAGTGELFF. The CDR3 region has the DNA TGTGCCAGCAGGGGGGTTACAGCCGGGACCGGGGAGCTGTTTTTT.

This clonotype has at least ten counts. The gene calls are TRBV7-7 and TRBJ1-2, with TRBD1 identical over 10 bases. The V and J ends lost 5 bases and 4 bases, in that order; junction bases with no gene match: 4. Germline V gene sequence: CDR1 SSHAT, CDR2 FNYEAQ (reference sequence). CDR3 length equals 14 residues. The CDR3 loop reads CASSPRTGGYGYTF. CDR3 nucleotide sequence: TGTGCCAGCAGCCCCCGGACAGGGGGCTATGGCTACACCTTC.

This chain uses TRBV18 with TRBJ1-1; D is uncertain. V gave up 3 bases and J gave up 6 bases, with 20 bases separating them. CDR3 size: 16 residues. CDR1 is KGHSH and CDR2 is LQKENI in the germline V gene. The CDR3: CASSPLQGSMRAEAFF. The CDR3, as DNA: TGTGCCAGCTCACCCCTACAAGGCAGTATGAGGGCTGAAGCTTTCTTT.

The chain joins TRBV15 to TRBJ1-1; possible D gene TRBD1, 6 bases. The CDR3 spans 15 residues. V dropped 5 bases and J dropped 1 base, with 14 bases sitting between them. Per germline, CDR1 LNHNV and CDR2 YYDKDF (reference sequence). CDR3 loop: CATSVTRTANTEAFF. The CDR3 coding sequence is TGTGCCACCAGCGTCACAAGGACAGCGAACACTGAAGCTTTCTTT.

This clonotype was picked up a small number of times. The rearrangement uses TRBV6-2 or TRBV6-3 and TRBJ1-5; D might be TRBD1 (5 bases). The V and J ends lost 8 bases and 6 bases respectively, with 20 bases between them. Looked up from germline, CDR1 is MNHEY and CDR2 is SVGEGT. This CDR3 comprises 15 residues. The CDR3 sequence is CASRLTPLGGQPQHF. The DNA of the CDR3 is TGTGCCAGCCGCCTAACCCCCCTTGGGGGTCAGCCCCAGCATTTT.

A few counts support this clonotype. The chain is built from TRBV5-1 and TRBJ2-7; D may be TRBD1 (6 bases). V lost 5 bases, J lost 2 bases, and 14 bases lay in between. Germline lookup yields CDR1 SGHRS and CDR2 YFSETQ. The length of the CDR3 is 14 residues. The CDR3 region is CASRKSDSPYEQYF. The CDR3 DNA reads as TGCGCCAGCAGGAAGTCGGACAGCCCCTACGAGCAGTACTTC.

The chain combines TRBV9 with TRBJ1-6, with D possibly matching TRBD1 (6 bases). Germline assignment: CDR1 SGDLS and CDR2 YYNGEE. This CDR3 contains 14 residues. Trimming cost V 4 bases and J 3 bases, with 8 bases left between them. The CDR3 DNA sequence: TGTGCCAGCAGCACAGGGTTCTATAATTCACCCCTCCACTTT. This codes for CASSTGFYNSPLHF.